What follows describes a single T cell receptor beta chain. Its antigen is undetermined. This sample is part of a study of cytomegalovirus exposure and HLA in healthy donors. Notes on the study in general: Data from an earlier analysis indicated that most TCR beta V segments were productive either about 90% or about 30% of the time.

This PCR relied on a set of 60 Vbeta primers and 13 Jbeta primers. Assay used: immunoSEQ multiplex PCR; TCRdb lists only in-frame clones, some missing. The data show around 79,000 clones, 73% seen once. Germline assignment: CDR1 SGDLS and CDR2 YYNGEE. V was shortened by 4 bases and J by 4 bases, with 12 bases between the two germline ends. The CDR3 length is 14 residues. The clonotype originates from a woman in her 40s in good health and CMV-seropositive. The chain couples TRBV9 to TRBJ1-3, with D possibly matching TRBD1 (6 bases). Sequencing was done on a sample of PBMCs. Here the CDR3 DNA reads TGTGCCAGCAGCCCACACAGGGCCGGAAACACCATATATTTT. It specifies CASSPHRAGNTIYF.